These 14 T cell receptor beta chains originate from one sample sequenced in a study of blood T cell repertoires in COVID-19. Profiling relied on immunoSEQ multiplex PCR, and the TCRdb table lists in-frame clones only, not all of them. The sample includes under 100,000 clones, approximately 92% of them seen just once. The sequenced sample was peripheral blood. All receptors derive from a woman aged 55-69 years with active COVID-19.

CDR3 sequence: CASSTGQGSKSGYTF. CDR3 bases: TGTGCCAGCAGTACAGGACAGGGCTCAAAGAGTGGCTACACCTTC. V usage is TRBV27 and J usage is TRBJ1-2; 8 nucleotides agree with TRBD1. The V segment lost 5 bases and the J segment 7 bases; nucleotides outside the gene matches: 12. The CDR3 contains 15 residues. CDR1 and CDR2 from the germline V gene are MNHEY and SMNVEV (reference sequence).

This chain connects TRBV7-2 to TRBJ1-5; no definite D call. Trimming took off 5 bases at V and 7 bases at J, with 24 bases between the two ends. CDR1 and CDR2 (germline): SGHTA, FQGNSA. The length of the CDR3 is 17 residues. DNA for the CDR3: TGTGCCAGCAGCCTCCGGAGAGGGCCCGAGAGTTACCAGCCCCAGCATTTT. It codes for CASSLRRGPESYQPQHF.

The chain combines TRBV18 with TRBJ1-6; D not resolved. Between the trimmed V and J ends, which lost 3 bases and 6 bases, there was a span of 9 bases. This CDR3 comprises 14 residues. The germline V gene encodes CDR1 KGHSH and CDR2 LQKENI. CDR3 residues: CASSPTQSNSPLHF. The CDR3 nucleotides read TGTGCCAGCTCACCTACACAGAGTAATTCACCCCTCCACTTT.

The V and J genes are TRBV7-9 and TRBJ2-1; 9 bases agree with TRBD2. Losses at the gene ends were 4 bases for V and 6 bases for J; bases not matched to a gene: 7. The CDR3 covers 15 residues. Looked up from germline, CDR1 is SEHNR and CDR2 is FQNEAQ (reference sequence). The CDR3 spells CASSSAAGGFNEQFF. DNA of the CDR3: TGTGCCAGCAGCTCCGCCGCGGGAGGGTTCAATGAGCAGTTCTTC.

V and J are TRBV27 and TRBJ2-5, with 9 bases aligning to TRBD2. The CDR3 runs to 15 residues. With V trimmed by 4 bases and J by 5 bases, 8 bases remained unmatched. The V gene's germline CDR1 is MNHEY and CDR2 SMNVEV (reference sequence). The CDR3: CASSSTSGMWETQYF. Here the CDR3 DNA reads TGTGCCAGCAGTTCGACTAGCGGTATGTGGGAGACCCAGTACTTC.

In this sample, this clone turned up once. V is TRBV3-1 (or the pseudogene TRBV3-2) and J is TRBJ1-2; the match to TRBD1 covers 8 bases. Per the germline V gene, CDR1 is LGHDT and CDR2 is YNNKEL (reference sequence). The ends lost 4 bases at V and 2 bases at J; junction bases unmatched: 6. The CDR3 runs 15 residues. CDR3: CASSPPRTGNYGYTF. The CDR3, as DNA: TGTGCCAGCAGCCCCCCGAGGACAGGGAACTATGGCTACACCTTC.

The chain carries TRBV28 and TRBJ2-7; 10 bases match TRBD2. CDR1 MDHEN and CDR2 SYDVKM come from the germline V gene. V shed 5 bases, J shed 4 bases, and the junction held 8 bases outside the gene matches. The CDR3 length is 15 residues. The CDR3 DNA reads TGTGCCAGCAGTGAGGCTAGCGGGAGTGCATACGAGCAGTACTTC. Translation gives CASSEASGSAYEQYF. The whole variable domain, filled in from reference TRBV28 and TRBJ2-7, reads DVKVTQSSRYLVKRTGEKVFLECVQDMDHENMFWYRQDPGLGLRLIYFSYDVKMKEKGDIPEGYSVSREKKERFSLILESASTNQTSMYLCASSEASGSAYEQYFGPGTRLTVT.

This rearrangement joins TRBV24-1 to TRBJ2-1; 11 bases are shared with TRBD1. J was trimmed by 7 bases and V by 5 bases; bases with no gene match: 3. Per the germline V gene, CDR1 is KGHDR and CDR2 is SFDVKD. The CDR3 is 14 residues long. The CDR3 loop reads CATSGTGGKNEQFF. CDR3 DNA sequence: TGTGCCACCAGTGGGACAGGGGGCAAAAATGAGCAGTTCTTC.

The V gene is TRBV6-5, the J gene TRBJ1-5; D perhaps matches TRBD1 (6 bases). V was cut by 6 bases and J by 3 bases, with 15 bases left in between. Germline V gives CDR1 MNHEY, CDR2 SVGAGI. The CDR3 runs 15 residues. This CDR3 reads CASRGPGHINQPQHF. CDR3 in DNA: TGTGCCAGCAGGGGGCCGGGACACATCAATCAGCCCCAGCATTTT.

The chain uses TRBV9 and TRBJ2-1; possible D gene TRBD2, 6 bases. The CDR3 totals 13 residues. V gave up 4 bases and J gave up 5 bases, with 10 bases separating them. CDR1 is SGDLS and CDR2 is YYNGEE in the germline V gene. The CDR3 sequence is CASSWDWDNEQFF. The CDR3 DNA reads TGTGCCAGCAGCTGGGACTGGGACAATGAGCAGTTCTTC.

This sequence joins TRBV7-2 and TRBJ1-4, with TRBD1 matching over 7 bases. CDR1 and CDR2 from the germline V gene are SGHTA and FQGNSA. The CDR3 covers 14 residues. With 5 bases clipped from V and 8 bases from J, the junction kept 8 bases outside the gene matches. DNA of the CDR3: TGTGCCAGCAGCGAGAGGGGGCTAGGCGAAAAACTGTTTTTT. It specifies CASSERGLGEKLFF.

The chain couples TRBV20-1 to TRBJ1-2; maybe TRBD1 (5 bases). Germline V CDR1 and CDR2: DFQATT, SNEGSKA (reference sequence). V lost 3 bases to trimming and J lost 7 bases, with 9 bases between them. The CDR3 spans 11 residues. The CDR3 DNA follows: TGCAGTGCTAGGCAGGGAAGTGGCTACACCTTC. Translating gives CSARQGSGYTF.

The chain combines TRBV6-5 with TRBJ2-2; D call uncertain. V lost 6 bases to trimming and J lost 1 base, with 9 bases between them. Germline V lookup: CDR1 MNHEY, CDR2 SVGAGI. The CDR3 loop spans 14 amino acids. CDR3 in amino acids: CASRPARNTGELFF. The CDR3 region has the DNA TGTGCCAGCAGGCCGGCTAGGAACACCGGGGAGCTGTTTTTT.

The chain joins TRBV30 to TRBJ2-1; D unclear. Germline lookup yields CDR1 GTSNPN and CDR2 SVGIG (reference sequence). V was cut by 3 bases and J by 3 bases, with 12 bases left in between. The CDR3 spans 14 residues. The CDR3 region is CAWSPVSLYNEQFF. The CDR3 bases are TGTGCCTGGAGCCCGGTGAGCCTCTACAATGAGCAGTTCTTC.